This is a list of T cell receptor beta chains from one sample in a study of naive and memory T cell subsets. TCRdb re-analysed the UMI-ligation and nested PCR reads in MiXCR, keeping a single row per CDR3 protein. In the table there are 35,000 to 40,000 distinct CDR3 sequences, more than 9.5% of which are singletons. The sequencing here drew on skin, taken from a tuberculin skin test site. Receptors were obtained from an adult in good health. The CDR3 runs from the conserved cysteine through the conserved F or W. D genes are given only for firm matches. The size field is filled for only some rows; it gives once, few, many or a size class.

V: TRBV5-1; D: TRBD1; size: many; J: TRBJ2-7; CDR3: CASRQGTDTYEQYF; DNA: TGCGCCAGCCGACAGGGGACAGATACCTACGAGCAGTACTTC
V: TRBV27; D: -; size: few; J: TRBJ2-1; CDR3: CASSFVQGNNEQFF; DNA: TGTGCCAGCAGTTTTGTTCAGGGTAACAATGAGCAGTTCTTC
V: TRBV11-3; D: -; size: many; J: TRBJ2-7; CDR3: CASSPPQPPYEQYF; DNA: TGTGCCAGCAGCCCCCCCCAACCCCCCTACGAGCAGTACTTC
V: TRBV29-1; D: -; size: medium-sized; J: TRBJ2-7; CDR3: CSVGVGYHEQYF; DNA: TGCAGCGTTGGGGTCGGGTACCACGAGCAGTACTTC
V: TRBV19; D: -; size: few; J: TRBJ2-2; CDR3: CASTSYPGELFF; DNA: TGTGCCAGTACCTCCTACCCCGGGGAGCTGTTTTTT
V: TRBV20-1; D: TRBD2; size: -; J: TRBJ2-1; CDR3: CSAKRAGASGGTFF; DNA: TGCAGTGCCAAGAGGGCGGGGGCTAGCGGGGGTACGTTCTTC
V: TRBV4-1; D: -; size: -; J: TRBJ2-7; CDR3: CASSQVGGSEQYF; DNA: TGCGCCAGCAGCCAAGTTGGGGGGTCCGAGCAGTACTTC
V: TRBV20-1; D: -; size: medium-sized; J: TRBJ2-1; CDR3: CSARLGNNNEQFF; DNA: TGCAGTGCTAGATTGGGGAACAACAATGAGCAGTTCTTC
V: TRBV27; D: -; size: many; J: TRBJ2-7; CDR3: CASGDYEQYF; DNA: TGTGCCAGCGGGGACTACGAGCAGTACTTC
V: TRBV7-2; D: -; size: -; J: TRBJ1-2; CDR3: CASSLNYGYTF; DNA: TGTGCCAGCAGTTTAAACTATGGCTACACCTTC
V: TRBV20-1; D: -; size: many; J: TRBJ2-3; CDR3: CSAIRRYTQYF; DNA: TGCAGTGCTATTCGTCGGTATACGCAGTATTTT
V: TRBV7-9; D: -; size: many; J: TRBJ1-6; CDR3: CATMRGTTSPLHF; DNA: TGTGCCACTATGCGAGGGACTACTTCACCCCTCCACTTT
V: TRBV29-1; D: TRBD1; size: -; J: TRBJ1-2; CDR3: CSVKPQGDYGYTF; DNA: TGCAGCGTTAAACCACAGGGGGACTATGGCTACACCTTC
V: TRBV27; D: -; size: many; J: TRBJ2-3; CDR3: CASSSGLTTDTQYF; DNA: TGTGCCAGCAGCTCCGGCCTGACCACAGATACGCAGTATTTT
V: TRBV7-2; D: -; size: few; J: TRBJ1-1; CDR3: CASSLDFQGYTEAFF; DNA: TGTGCCAGCAGCTTAGATTTCCAGGGTTACACTGAAGCTTTCTTT
V: TRBV7-2; D: TRBD1; size: few; J: TRBJ1-1; CDR3: CASSPQGGVTEAFF; DNA: TGTGCCAGCAGCCCCCAGGGGGGCGTCACTGAAGCTTTCTTT
V: TRBV27; D: -; size: -; J: TRBJ1-5; CDR3: CASTATPNQPQHF; DNA: TGTGCCAGCACCGCCACCCCCAATCAGCCCCAGCATTTT
V: TRBV28; D: -; size: many; J: TRBJ1-1; CDR3: CASSSRLGSNTEAFF; DNA: TGTGCCAGCAGTTCCCGGCTCGGGTCAAACACTGAAGCTTTCTTT
V: TRBV29-1; D: TRBD1; size: -; J: TRBJ1-4; CDR3: CSVGRTGGAPTNEKLFF; DNA: TGCAGCGTTGGACGGACAGGGGGTGCCCCAACTAATGAAAAACTGTTTTTT
V: TRBV5-4; D: -; size: many; J: TRBJ2-3; CDR3: CASNPGPSDTQYF; DNA: TGTGCCAGCAACCCAGGACCATCAGATACGCAGTATTTT
V: TRBV7-2; D: TRBD1; size: many; J: TRBJ2-6; CDR3: CASSLVIRTGVRGANVLTF; DNA: TGTGCCAGCAGCTTAGTTATTCGGACAGGGGTGCGTGGGGCCAACGTCCTGACTTTC
V: TRBV6-5; D: TRBD2; size: many; J: TRBJ2-1; CDR3: CASGTSGMGLQDNEQFF; DNA: TGTGCCAGCGGGACTAGCGGGATGGGGCTTCAGGACAATGAGCAGTTCTTC